This TCR beta chain was documented in a study of cytomegalovirus exposure and HLA in healthy donors (dated by TCRdb to about 2017). With regard to the full study: The 500 to 800 repertoires of the first cohort and the 95 to 150 validation repertoires were produced on the same platform, according to a later analysis. The study aimed to test whether cataloging public T cell receptors could reveal signatures of past pathogen exposure. Along with the roughly 610-subject first cohort, a separate validation cohort of 120 different subjects was used. To predict cytomegalovirus infection status, the study brought together high-throughput TCR immunosequencing, statistical association of individual TCRs with disease status, and machine learning. Paper-wide results and their limitations: According to the authors, the approach could potentially be generalized to other disease states and immunological phenotypes. Subsequent analysis determined that TCRs grouped into clusters in the first cohort also showed a tendency toward co-occurrence across the 120 or so validation repertoires, and 85% to 95% of cluster scores exceeded 0. A later analysis lacked HLA typing for the validation cohort, so it scored co-occurrence in that cohort across all 110 or so repertoires. Most TCR sequences were observed very rarely across donors, whereas some public TCRs were present in many individuals. Cytomegalovirus status was reported to be diagnosed by the classifier with high specificity and sensitivity in both the original and validation cohorts. A total of 150 to 200 TCR beta chains were listed by the study as associated with cytomegalovirus. In vitro tests confirmed that a few of the cytomegalovirus-associated TCR beta chains recognize cytomegalovirus antigens.

CDR1 and CDR2 are read off the germline V gene (reference sequence) as LNHNV and YYDKDF. From the cysteine through the phenylalanine, the CDR3 covers 15 amino acids. Of the read, only the CDR3 DNA is kept; its 45 bases are in frame from base 1. V and J are truncated by 0 bases and 0 bases respectively, leaving an intervening sequence of 9 bases. In this sample, this clone turned up many times. Its antigen is unknown. Qualities for individual bases were not recorded, and no much larger clone is one base off. The donors belonged to the validation cohort of approximately 130 subjects, which was separate from the approximately 660-subject first cohort. Libraries were built with the immunoSEQ multiplex PCR assay. The original pipeline was this. A statistical classification framework was built for diagnosing cytomegalovirus status from the catalog of TCR beta chain sequences. Sourced from immuneACCESS, this table was stored by TCRdb with only in-frame sequences that have V and J called. A share of the clones is absent; for the studies checked, an unresolved V gene accounts for under half, and the remainder has no known explanation. That table is the source of V, J and clone size, and D and trimming were worked out from the DNA. This sample lists some 120,000 clones; about nine tenths were detected once. The ten largest make up roughly 1.4% of the sample.

The sequenced sample consisted of PBMCs. The TCR sequence derives from a man aged 30 to 45 in good health and CMV-seronegative. The V gene is TRBV15 and the J gene is TRBJ2-7, and perhaps TRBD2 as D gene, on 5 matching bases. The base sequence is TGTGCCACCAGCAGAGAGAGAGGGAGCTCCTACGAGCAGTACTTC. This codes for CATSRERGSSYEQYF.